Presented here are 25 T cell receptor beta chains from one specimen sequenced in a study of cytomegalovirus exposure and HLA in healthy donors. Researchers ran the PCR with 60 Vbeta and 13 Jbeta primers. The data were produced by immunoSEQ multiplex PCR, yet TCRdb's version contains in-frame clones alone and is incomplete. The sample holds 130,000 or so clones, 75% to 80% seen once. The sequencing input was PBMCs. Every receptor here comes from a female donor in good health and CMV-seronegative.

The genes are TRBV6-1 and TRBJ1-2; 9 bases are a match to TRBD1. The CDR3 spans 15 residues. V shed 0 bases and J 7 bases; nucleotides not matched to a gene: 6. CDR1 is MNHNS, CDR2 SASEGT, per germline. The CDR3 loop reads CASSEAPQGASGYTF. The CDR3 DNA follows: TGTGCCAGCAGTGAAGCGCCACAGGGGGCAAGTGGCTACACCTTC.

The V gene is TRBV5-6, the J gene TRBJ1-5, with TRBD1 identical over 9 bases. The CDR3 has 14 residues. Germline lookup yields CDR1 SGHDT and CDR2 YYEEEE. Losses at the gene ends were 3 bases for V and 7 bases for J; bases not matched to a gene: 5. The CDR3 DNA reads as TGTGCCAGCAGCTGGGGACAGGGAGGGCAGCCCCAGCATTTT. Encoded protein: CASSWGQGGQPQHF.

The chain combines TRBV6-5 with TRBJ1-4, with unresolved D. CDR1 is MNHEY, CDR2 SVGAGI, per germline. Deletions cut 4 bases from V and 0 bases from J, with 9 bases between. The CDR3 loop spans 15 amino acids. The CDR3 sequence is CASSSHQSTNEKLFF. The CDR3 DNA follows: TGTGCCAGCAGTTCTCATCAGTCAACTAATGAAAAACTGTTTTTT.

The V call is TRBV9, the J call TRBJ2-6; maybe TRBD2 (6 bases). The CDR3 totals 19 residues. The V gene lost 7 bases and the J gene lost 0 bases, with 23 bases spanning the gap. Looked up from germline, CDR1 is SGDLS and CDR2 is YYNGEE. The CDR3 protein is CASSKRVPGAGSGANVLTF. In DNA, the CDR3 is TGTGCCAGCTCTAAGAGGGTCCCGGGAGCGGGCTCTGGGGCCAACGTCCTGACTTTC.

The rearrangement uses TRBV28 and TRBJ1-2; 9 nucleotides align to TRBD1. Germline-derived CDR1 and CDR2 are MDHEN and SYDVKM. This CDR3 has 15 amino acids. J was trimmed by 7 bases and V by 2 bases; bases with no gene match: 8. CDR3 in DNA: TGTGCCAGCAGTTTAACGGTACAGGGGGCTGGTGGCTACACCTTC. It codes for CASSLTVQGAGGYTF.

This chain joins TRBV7-2 and TRBJ2-1; 14 bases align to TRBD2. J gave up 5 bases and V 0 bases, and 3 bases lay outside the gene matches. CDR1 and CDR2 (germline): SGHTA, FQGNSA. This CDR3 has 17 amino acids. CDR3 coding DNA: TGTGCCAGCAGCTTAGCGACTAGCGGGGGGGCGGACAATGAGCAGTTCTTC. Protein sequence: CASSLATSGGADNEQFF. Full variable domain (outside the CDR3, taken from reference TRBV7-2 and TRBJ2-1): GAGVSQSPSNKVTEKGKDVELRCDPISGHTALYWYRQSLGQGLEFLIYFQGNSAPDKSGLPSDRFSAERTGGSVSTLTIQRTQQEDSAVYLCASSLATSGGADNEQFFGPGTRLTVL.

V gene TRBV5-1 combines with J gene TRBJ1-2; D is uncertain. Per the germline V gene, CDR1 is SGHRS and CDR2 is YFSETQ. The CDR3 extends over 14 amino acids. The ends were cut back, 2 bases at V and 0 bases at J, with 8 bases in the middle. Here the CDR3 reads CASSLQPTNYGYTF. In DNA, the CDR3 is TGCGCCAGCAGCTTACAACCAACTAACTATGGCTACACCTTC.

This clone has a handful of counts. The CDR3 nucleotides are TGTGCCAGTAGTAACCTAGCGGGAGCGATCAATGAGCAGTTCTTC. It yields the protein CASSNLAGAINEQFF. The J gene is TRBJ2-1, the V gene TRBV19; the match to TRBD2 covers 10 bases. This CDR3 region has 15 residues. Looked up from germline, CDR1 is LNHDA and CDR2 is SQIVND (reference sequence). Losses at the gene ends were 4 bases for V and 6 bases for J; bases not matched to a gene: 6.

The chain joins TRBV5-4 to TRBJ2-3, with 8 positions matching TRBD2. CDR3 length: 14 residues. The germline V gene has CDR1 SGHNT and CDR2 YYREEE (reference sequence). V lost 6 bases and J lost 6; bases outside the gene matches: 9. CDR3 in amino acids: CASMASGPIDTQYF. The CDR3 coding sequence is TGTGCCAGCATGGCTAGCGGGCCTATCGATACGCAGTATTTT.

V usage is TRBV28 and J usage is TRBJ1-2; no firm D call. The germline V and J ends were trimmed by 6 bases and 8 bases, with 13 bases remaining between them. Per the germline V gene, CDR1 is MDHEN and CDR2 is SYDVKM. The CDR3 is 12 amino acids. The CDR3 here is CASRLRAGGYTF. CDR3 DNA: TGTGCCAGCAGGCTCCGGGCGGGAGGCTACACCTTC.

The chain couples TRBV11-3 to TRBJ2-3; no definite D call. Trimming cost V 4 bases and J 0 bases, with 8 bases left between them. Germline CDR1 SGHNT, CDR2 YENEEA. The length of the CDR3 is 14 residues. As DNA, the CDR3 is TGTGCCAGCAGCTCCAAAGCTAGCACAGATACGCAGTATTTT. It codes for CASSSKASTDTQYF.

CDR3 protein: CASREGNTEAFF. The DNA of the CDR3 is TGTGCCAGCAGGGAGGGGAACACTGAAGCTTTCTTT. The rearrangement uses TRBV6-5 and TRBJ1-1; no definite D call. Trimming stripped 6 bases from V and 1 base from J, with 6 bases between. CDR1 is MNHEY and CDR2 is SVGAGI in the germline V gene. This CDR3 has 12 residues.

The chain joins TRBV27 to TRBJ1-1, with D perhaps matching TRBD1 (6 bases). CDR1 MNHEY and CDR2 SMNVEV come from the germline V gene (reference sequence). V dropped 6 bases and J dropped 1 base, with 9 bases sitting between them. The CDR3 consists of 13 residues. This CDR3 reads CASSRGGNTEAFF. Here the CDR3 DNA reads TGTGCCAGCAGCCGAGGGGGGAACACTGAAGCTTTCTTT.

The V gene is TRBV27, the J gene TRBJ1-4; maybe TRBD1 (6 bases). Germline CDR1 MNHEY, CDR2 SMNVEV (reference sequence). CDR3 length: 15 amino acids. The germline V and J ends were trimmed by 0 bases and 8 bases, with 13 bases remaining between them. The CDR3 coding sequence is TGTGCCAGCAGTTTATCGGCTGGGGGCGAGGAAAAACTGTTTTTT. This encodes CASSLSAGGEEKLFF.

This chain uses TRBV30 with TRBJ1-4, with D uncertain. The CDR3 consists of 14 residues. The germline CDR1 and CDR2 sequences are GTSNPN and SVGIG (reference sequence). V was trimmed by 5 bases and J by 3 bases, leaving 13 bases between them. CDR3 bases: TGTGCCTGGGATTATAGAGGAGCTAATGAAAAACTGTTTTTT. It translates to CAWDYRGANEKLFF.

This clone was detected only a few times. V and J are TRBV6-6 and TRBJ1-1; TRBD1 aligns across 8 bases. This CDR3 contains 15 residues. After removal of 6 bases from V and 0 bases from J, the junction contained 6 bases not matched to a gene. Per the germline V gene, CDR1 is MNHNY and CDR2 is SVGAGI (reference sequence). The CDR3 spells CASRNDRGLNTEAFF. CDR3 DNA sequence: TGTGCCAGCAGAAATGACAGGGGTCTGAACACTGAAGCTTTCTTT.

CDR3 sequence: CAWRDSARNIQYF. CDR3 DNA sequence: TGTGCCTGGAGGGACAGCGCAAGGAACATTCAGTACTTC. The rearrangement links TRBV30 to TRBJ2-4; perhaps TRBD1 as D (6 bases). Germline V gives CDR1 GTSNPN, CDR2 SVGIG (reference sequence). Trimming pared 3 bases from V and 7 bases from J, leaving 13 bases between. This CDR3 spans 13 amino acids.

The chain joins TRBV9 to TRBJ2-7, with 11 positions matching TRBD1. After removal of 5 bases from V and 3 bases from J, the junction contained 7 bases not matched to a gene. CDR1 SGDLS and CDR2 YYNGEE come from the germline V gene. CDR3 length equals 15 residues. CDR3 in amino acids: CASSRTGGLLYEQYF. DNA of the CDR3: TGTGCCAGCAGTCGGACAGGGGGCTTGCTCTACGAGCAGTACTTC. Filled out from reference TRBV9 and TRBJ2-7, the complete variable domain reads DSGVTQTPKHLITATGQRVTLRCSPRSGDLSVYWYQQSLDQGLQFLIQYYNGEERAKGNILERFSAQQFPDLHSELNLSSLELGDSALYFCASSRTGGLLYEQYFGPGTRLTVT.

The V and J genes are TRBV5-6 and TRBJ1-6; D not certain. CDR1 is SGHDT and CDR2 is YYEEEE in the germline V gene. This CDR3 is 14 amino acids long. Trimming removed 0 bases at V and 6 bases at J, with 7 bases between. The CDR3 spells CASSLVEINSPLHF. CDR3 DNA: TGTGCCAGCAGCTTGGTTGAGATTAATTCACCCCTCCACTTT.

The chain joins TRBV27 to TRBJ1-5; TRBD1 aligns across 11 bases. The trim removed 4 bases at V and 7 bases at J, leaving 12 bases unmatched. The CDR3 runs 17 residues. Germline lookup yields CDR1 MNHEY and CDR2 SMNVEV (reference sequence). In DNA, the CDR3 is TGTGCCAGCAGTTCACTTACCGGGACAGGGGGTAACCAGCCCCAGCATTTT. Translating gives CASSSLTGTGGNQPQHF.

This clone was found once. The CDR3 spells CASSPGGLRELFF. The CDR3 region has the DNA TGTGCCAGCAGTCCCGGGGGGCTCAGGGAGCTGTTTTTT. V gene TRBV6-5 combines with J gene TRBJ2-2; tentatively, D is TRBD2 (7 bases). The CDR3 extends over 13 amino acids. Germline CDR1 is MNHEY and CDR2 is SVGAGI. Trimming stripped 5 bases from V and 9 bases from J, with 13 bases between.

The chain uses TRBV28 and TRBJ1-2; D not certain. The length of the CDR3 is 12 residues. Germline V gives CDR1 MDHEN, CDR2 SYDVKM. Trimming took off 3 bases at V and 4 bases at J, with 6 bases between the two ends. CDR3 sequence (DNA): TGTGCCAGCAGTTTGCGGGGCTATGGCTACACCTTC. Its translation: CASSLRGYGYTF.

The gene calls are TRBV29-1 and TRBJ2-3; D may be TRBD2 (7 bases). This CDR3 contains 16 residues. The germline gives CDR1 SQVTM, CDR2 ANQGSEA. V was clipped by 5 bases and J by 6 bases, with 24 bases between them. CDR3 coding DNA: TGCAGCGTTACCAGCATGGGGGGGGGCAGGAGGGATACGCAGTATTTT. As protein: CSVTSMGGGRRDTQYF.

The chain links TRBV9 to TRBJ1-2; D uncertain. Per the germline V gene, CDR1 is SGDLS and CDR2 is YYNGEE. Deletions cut 1 base from V and 8 bases from J, with 24 bases between. The CDR3 has 17 amino acids. CDR3 nucleotides: TGTGCCAGCAGCGTACCACAAAAGCTCACAGAACCACTGGGCTACACCTTC. Translating gives CASSVPQKLTEPLGYTF.

This clone came up a few times. The chain uses TRBV7-3 and TRBJ1-6; 10 bases are a match to TRBD1. Germline CDR1 SGHTA, CDR2 FQGTGA. Trimming took 5 bases from V and 5 from J; bases not matched to a gene: 3. The CDR3 has 15 amino acids. CDR3 region: CASSGGTGDNSPLHF. The CDR3 DNA reads as TGTGCCAGCAGCGGTGGGACAGGGGATAATTCACCCCTCCACTTT.